This TCR beta chain is drawn from a study of regulatory T cells in long-lasting Graves disease. The study's findings and limits: For persistent Graves' patients, TCR diversity was lower than for newly diagnosed ones. Persistent disease preferred TRBV28, TRBJ1-2 and TRBJ2-5; new disease, TRBV20-1 and TRBJ2-1.

Time point described: newly diagnosed GD, antithyroid drugs for less than 3 months. TCR sequences were obtained from RNA taken from PBMCs. Relying on iRepertoire HTBI primers and Arm-PCR of CDR3 regions, the team built TCR beta libraries. TCRdb re-derived calls from the multiplex PCR reads in MiXCR, one entry per CDR3 protein. Here the sample spans under 300,000 distinct CDR3 sequences, over 20% being singletons. The table lists this clonotype with many counts. Its antigen is currently unknown. Germline values: CDR1 SGHAT, CDR2 FQNNGV. V was clipped by 4 bases and J by 5 bases; unmatched bases: 9. The CDR3 spans 15 residues.

The TCR was taken from a female donor with Graves disease. Here the sequenced sample was peripheral blood mononuclear cells (PBMCs), taken at new diagnosis, from a patient treated with antithyroid drugs. The chain employs TRBV11-2 and TRBJ2-5; 8 bases line up with TRBD2. DNA of the CDR3: TGTGCCAGCAGCTCCAGCGGGAGTCGGAAGGAGACCCAGTACTTC. Translated, it gives CASSSSGSRKETQYF.